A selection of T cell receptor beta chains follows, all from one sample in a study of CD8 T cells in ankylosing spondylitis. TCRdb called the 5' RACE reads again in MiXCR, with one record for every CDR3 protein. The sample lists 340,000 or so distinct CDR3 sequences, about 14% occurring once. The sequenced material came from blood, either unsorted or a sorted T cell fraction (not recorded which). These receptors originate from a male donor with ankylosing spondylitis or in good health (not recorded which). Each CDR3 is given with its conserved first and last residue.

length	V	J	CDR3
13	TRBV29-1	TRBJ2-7	CSVCRDRGYEQYF
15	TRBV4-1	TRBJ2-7	CASSPGRGGNYEQYF
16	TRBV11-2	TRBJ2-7	CASSLDRQGKKNEQYF
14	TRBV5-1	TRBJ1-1	CASSESRDRGRAFF
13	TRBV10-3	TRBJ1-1	CAISPLVGMLTFF
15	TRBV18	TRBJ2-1	CASSPDLAGGEGFLF
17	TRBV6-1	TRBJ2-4	CASSARDRDGAKNIQYF
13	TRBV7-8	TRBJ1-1	CASSLPAGGPAFF
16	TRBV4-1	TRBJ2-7	CASSLFLSDRVYEQYF
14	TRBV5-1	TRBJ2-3	CASSPRLGTDTQYF
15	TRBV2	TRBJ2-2	CASRGQGAPTGELFF
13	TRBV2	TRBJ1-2	CASSEGRIYGYTF
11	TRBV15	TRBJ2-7	CATSTLYEQYF
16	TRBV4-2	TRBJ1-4	CASSRGTGTTNEKLFF
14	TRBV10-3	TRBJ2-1	CAIKIAGGSNEQFF
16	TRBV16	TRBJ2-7	CASSQSTTTLGGEQYF
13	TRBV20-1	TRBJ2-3	CSTFGGGTDTQYF
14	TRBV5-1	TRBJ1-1	CASSAGGPATEAFF
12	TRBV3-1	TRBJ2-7	CASSQVGGEQYF
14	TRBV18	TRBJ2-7	CASSPGSTTYEQYF